A single sample is the source of the 15 T cell receptor beta chains below, sequenced in a study of blood T cell repertoires in COVID-19. Repertoires were generated with immunoSEQ multiplex PCR, while TCRdb's copy carries only in-frame clones and drops some. The top ten clones hold around 5.5% of a sample with about 220,000 clones, under 90% of them seen once. The sequenced sample was peripheral blood. These receptors all stem from a woman aged 60 to 75 who had recovered from COVID-19.

Points on this clone: The sample holds other DNA sequences that translate to the same CDR3. This chain joins TRBV19 and TRBJ2-3; the match to TRBD2 covers 7 bases. Germline CDR1 is LNHDA and CDR2 is SQIVND (reference sequence). There are 14 residues in the CDR3. With 3 bases clipped from V and 0 bases from J, the junction kept 0 bases outside the gene matches. In DNA form, the CDR3 reads TGTGCCAGTAGTATGGGGGGGAGCACAGATACGCAGTATTTT. It yields the protein CASSMGGSTDTQYF.

This sequence joins TRBV6-5 and TRBJ1-1; 7 positions agree with TRBD1. This CDR3 is 15 amino acids long. CDR1 and CDR2 (germline): MNHEY, SVGAGI. V shed 5 bases and J 6 bases; nucleotides not matched to a gene: 12. CDR3 loop: CASSPRRGRMAEAFF. The CDR3 nucleotides read TGTGCCAGCAGTCCCCGGAGGGGGCGTATGGCTGAAGCTTTCTTT.

The chain carries TRBV30 and TRBJ2-7, with D possibly being TRBD2 (7 bases). The CDR3 has 14 amino acids. The V end lost 1 base, the J end lost 4 bases, and 14 bases lay between the germline ends. Germline CDR1 GTSNPN, CDR2 SVGIG (reference sequence). The CDR3 sequence: CAWSDGRGGYEQYF. The CDR3 bases are TGTGCCTGGAGTGACGGCAGGGGAGGGTACGAGCAGTACTTC. The variable domain in full, with the rest retrieved from reference TRBV30 and TRBJ2-7, is SQTIHQWPATLVQPVGSPLSLECTVEGTSNPNLYWYRQAAGRGLQLLFYSVGIGQISSEVPQNLSASRPQDRQFILSSKKLLLSDSGFYLCAWSDGRGGYEQYFGPGTRLTVT.

This clone came up a few times. The chain is built from TRBV7-3 and TRBJ2-3; D might be TRBD1 (6 bases). Germline lookup yields CDR1 SGHTA and CDR2 FQGTGA. This CDR3 spans 14 amino acids. Deletions cut 8 bases from V and 7 bases from J, with 19 bases between. The CDR3 bases are TGTGCCAGCTCGCCAGGGGATGTACAGAATACGCAGTATTTT. It translates to CASSPGDVQNTQYF.

V gene TRBV7-2 combines with J gene TRBJ2-7; 7 nucleotides align to TRBD1. Germline V CDR1 and CDR2: SGHTA, FQGNSA. The CDR3 totals 15 residues. Germline trimming cut 5 bases from V and 2 bases from J; bases unmatched to any gene: 9. The CDR3 loop reads CASSLSTGFPYEQYF. As DNA, the CDR3 is TGTGCCAGCAGCCTGTCGACAGGGTTCCCCTACGAGCAGTACTTC.

This clone has just one count. The rearrangement links TRBV4-2 to TRBJ2-1, with TRBD2 matching 14 bases. This CDR3 has 19 amino acids. With 2 bases clipped from V and 5 bases from J, the junction kept 11 bases outside the gene matches. Germline lookup yields CDR1 LGHNA and CDR2 YNFKEQ. The CDR3 loop reads CASSQLGTSGGLTHNEQFF. CDR3 bases: TGTGCCAGCAGCCAACTTGGGACTAGCGGGGGCCTAACCCACAATGAGCAGTTCTTC.

The rearrangement joins TRBV30 to TRBJ1-3; D remains ambiguous. Trimming removed 3 bases from V and 0 bases from J, with 6 bases in between. The CDR3 length is 13 residues. Germline assignment: CDR1 GTSNPN and CDR2 SVGIG (reference sequence). Here the CDR3 reads CAWRLSSGNTIYF. In DNA form, the CDR3 reads TGTGCCTGGAGACTGAGCTCTGGAAACACCATATATTTT.

The chain recombines TRBV19 with TRBJ1-6; D gene ambiguous. CDR3 length: 15 amino acids. Germline-derived CDR1 and CDR2 are LNHDA and SQIVND (reference sequence). V lost 0 bases, J lost 13 bases, and 16 bases lay in between. The CDR3 sequence is CASSIEGPRNRPLHF. The CDR3, as DNA: TGTGCCAGTAGTATAGAGGGCCCCCGCAATCGGCCCCTCCACTTT.

The rearrangement joins TRBV4-1 to TRBJ1-1, with 7 bases matching TRBD1. With 2 bases clipped from V and 1 base from J, the junction kept 4 bases outside the gene matches. Germline V lookup: CDR1 MGHRA, CDR2 YSYEKL. CDR3 length: 15 residues. Here the CDR3 DNA reads TGCGCCAGCAGCCAAACCGGGACAGCGAACACTGAAGCTTTCTTT. It yields the protein CASSQTGTANTEAFF.

The genes are TRBV10-3 and TRBJ1-5; D ambiguous. The CDR3 length is 19 residues. V lost 0 bases and J lost 3, with 21 bases in between. Germline V gives CDR1 ENHRY, CDR2 SYGVKD. The chain's CDR3 is CAISESWVPLRRFNQPQHF. The CDR3 bases are TGTGCCATCAGTGAGTCGTGGGTTCCCCTAAGGAGGTTCAATCAGCCCCAGCATTTT.

This chain joins TRBV5-1 and TRBJ1-1; TRBD1 might be the D (6 bases). Trimming pared 1 base from V and 1 base from J, leaving 8 bases between. Germline loops: CDR1 SGHRS, CDR2 YFSETQ. The CDR3 has 14 residues. The CDR3 coding sequence is TGCGCCAGCAGCTTGACAGGGCGGAACACTGAAGCTTTCTTT. Translated: CASSLTGRNTEAFF. The complete variable domain, with remaining parts taken from reference TRBV5-1 and TRBJ1-1, reads KAGVTQTPRYLIKTRGQQVTLSCSPISGHRSVSWYQQTPGQGLQFLFEYFSETQRNKGNFPGRFSGRQFSNSRSEMNVSTLELGDSALYLCASSLTGRNTEAFFGQGTRLTVV.

J is TRBJ2-2 and V is TRBV9; D not resolved. The V end was cut by 3 bases, the J end by 5 bases, with 11 bases between. Germline CDR1 is SGDLS and CDR2 is YYNGEE. CDR3 length: 14 amino acids. The CDR3 region is CASSAAAWTGELFF. The CDR3 bases are TGTGCCAGCAGCGCCGCGGCATGGACCGGGGAGCTGTTTTTT. Supplemented by reference TRBV9 and TRBJ2-2, the full variable domain reads DSGVTQTPKHLITATGQRVTLRCSPRSGDLSVYWYQQSLDQGLQFLIQYYNGEERAKGNILERFSAQQFPDLHSELNLSSLELGDSALYFCASSAAAWTGELFFGEGSRLTVL.

The chain joins TRBV24-1 to TRBJ2-1; TRBD2 matches 8 bases. J gave up 4 bases and V 6 bases, and 7 bases lay outside the gene matches. The V gene's germline CDR1 is KGHDR and CDR2 SFDVKD. CDR3 size: 15 residues. The CDR3 loop reads CATSQTGGPYNEQFF. The CDR3 DNA reads as TGTGCCACCAGTCAGACGGGGGGGCCTTACAATGAGCAGTTCTTC.

This rearrangement joins TRBV7-2 to TRBJ2-3; 13 positions match TRBD2. Germline V gene sequence: CDR1 SGHTA, CDR2 FQGNSA. This CDR3 contains 19 residues. J was trimmed by 3 bases and V by 5 bases; bases with no gene match: 14. The CDR3 region is CASSPRTSGGPTITDTQYF. As DNA, the CDR3 is TGTGCCAGCAGCCCCCGGACTAGCGGGGGCCCCACGATTACAGATACGCAGTATTTT.

The V call is TRBV7-3, the J call TRBJ2-1; D may be TRBD2 (6 bases). V lost 1 base, J lost 5 bases, and 15 bases lay in between. Germline V CDR1 and CDR2: SGHTA, FQGTGA. The CDR3 sequence is 16 residues long. CDR3 sequence (DNA): TGTGCCAGCAGCTTAATTGGAAGGACTACAAACAATGAGCAGTTCTTC. Residues: CASSLIGRTTNNEQFF.